This TCR beta chain was identified in a study of shared clonotypes between healthy human individuals. Germline trimming cut 4 bases from V and 7 bases from J; bases unmatched to any gene: 8. CDR1 is SQVTM and CDR2 is ANQGSEA in the germline V gene. CDR3 length: 15 amino acids. Measured with immunoSEQ multiplex PCR; TCRdb has only the in-frame clones, and not every one. The data show 2 million to 2.5 million clones, with approximately 96% seen just once and roughly 0.13% held by the top ten. This clonotype was sampled from a young man in good health. The sample taken for sequencing was naive CD4+ T cells sorted from blood. Subset defined: CD45RA+ positively selected. The chain combines TRBV29-1 with TRBJ2-1, with 12 bases that match TRBD2. The DNA of the CDR3 is TGCAGCGTTGCCCCGACTAGCGGGAGTCTTAATGAGCAGTTCTTC. This translates into CSVAPTSGSLNEQFF.